These 10 T cell receptor beta chains share one sample of origin, sequenced in a study of control samples from healthy donors and cancer patients. Generated by immunoSEQ multiplex PCR, the TCRdb table keeps only in-frame clones and is missing some. Of 100,000 to 150,000 clones listed, roughly 90% are singletons. Sequenced sample: blood. The receptors were sampled from a woman between 18 and 29 years old in good health.

This clone was observed a single time. The V and J genes are TRBV4-1 and TRBJ2-7, with no clear D. The CDR3 length is 17 residues. V lost 3 bases and J 5 bases, leaving 23 bases between the germline ends. CDR1 and CDR2 (germline): MGHRA, YSYEKL. Here the CDR3 reads CASSHPGFRGVLHEQYF. CDR3 DNA sequence: TGCGCCAGCAGCCACCCAGGATTCCGTGGTGTTTTACACGAGCAGTACTTC.

The sample holds one count of this clone. This chain joins TRBV4-3 and TRBJ2-3; D call uncertain. Per germline, CDR1 LGHNA and CDR2 YSLEER. Trimming shortened V by 0 bases and J by 1 base, and 8 bases separated the two germline ends. This CDR3 has 15 residues. CDR3 DNA sequence: TGCGCCAGCAGCCAAGATGAGCTGGGCACAGATACGCAGTATTTT. As protein: CASSQDELGTDTQYF.

This clone was seen only once. This CDR3 reads CASSLAAGLGSYEQYF. The CDR3 DNA is TGTGCCAGCAGCCTGGCTGCAGGACTGGGATCCTACGAGCAGTACTTC. The chain is built from TRBV7-6 and TRBJ2-7; D may be TRBD2 (5 bases). Trimming removed 5 bases at V and 1 base at J, with 18 bases between. The CDR3 runs 16 residues. Germline CDR1 is SGHVS and CDR2 is FNYEAQ.

The chain has TRBV19 and TRBJ2-3, with 7 bases fitting TRBD2. CDR1 is LNHDA and CDR2 is SQIVND in the germline V gene (reference sequence). The ends lost 9 bases at V and 7 bases at J; junction bases unmatched: 13. The CDR3 extends over 14 amino acids. The CDR3 spells CARDRRTSGNTQYF. The CDR3 DNA reads TGTGCCAGGGATAGGAGGACCAGCGGGAATACGCAGTATTTT.

The gene calls are TRBV7-3 and TRBJ2-1; a possible D gene is TRBD1 (6 bases). CDR1 and CDR2 from the germline V gene are SGHTA and FQGTGA. This CDR3 spans 15 amino acids. V lost 4 bases to trimming and J lost 8 bases, with 18 bases between them. This CDR3 is CASSSTATEGDEQFF. CDR3 DNA sequence: TGTGCCAGCAGCTCCACGGCGACCGAGGGGGATGAGCAGTTCTTC. Full variable domain (outside the CDR3, taken from reference TRBV7-3 and TRBJ2-1): GAGVSQTPSNKVTEKGKYVELRCDPISGHTALYWYRQSLGQGPEFLIYFQGTGAADDSGLPNDRFFAVRPEGSVSTLKIQRTERGDSAVYLCASSSTATEGDEQFFGPGTRLTVL.

This clone appeared once. The rearrangement uses TRBV6-2 or TRBV6-3 and TRBJ2-5; 7 bases agree with TRBD1. The CDR3 has 16 residues. V lost 2 bases, J lost 2 bases, and 8 bases stayed unmatched. Germline CDR1 reads MNHEY; CDR2 reads SVGEGT. The CDR3, as DNA: TGTGCCAGCAGTTACCAAAGGACAGGAAGGCAAGAGACCCAGTACTTC. It translates to CASSYQRTGRQETQYF.

The V and J genes are TRBV4-3 and TRBJ2-3; no firm D call. The ends were cut back, 0 bases at V and 5 bases at J, with 15 bases in the middle. CDR3 length: 16 amino acids. Looked up from germline, CDR1 is LGHNA and CDR2 is YSLEER. The CDR3 here is CASSQDPPEAKDTQYF. The CDR3 DNA is TGCGCCAGCAGCCAAGACCCCCCAGAAGCAAAAGATACGCAGTATTTT.

This clone was counted only a few times. V is TRBV4-2 and J is TRBJ2-7, with 11 bases aligning to TRBD2. Germline V CDR1 and CDR2: LGHNA, YNFKEQ. V shed 0 bases, J shed 1 base, and the junction held 8 bases outside the gene matches. This CDR3 has 18 residues. In DNA, the CDR3 is TGTGCCAGCAGCCAAGATCCCCTCGGGACTAGCGGATCCTACGAGCAGTACTTC. Translating gives CASSQDPLGTSGSYEQYF.

The gene calls are TRBV7-2 and TRBJ2-3; 8 nucleotides align to TRBD2. J lost 0 bases, V lost 4 bases, and 3 bases had no gene match. The CDR3 runs 15 residues. CDR1 is SGHTA, CDR2 FQGNSA, per germline. The CDR3 DNA reads TGTGCCAGCAGCTCGGGGGGGCCTAGCACAGATACGCAGTATTTT. It is translated as CASSSGGPSTDTQYF. Full variable domain (rest looked up from reference TRBV7-2 and TRBJ2-3): GAGVSQSPSNKVTEKGKDVELRCDPISGHTALYWYRQSLGQGLEFLIYFQGNSAPDKSGLPSDRFSAERTGGSVSTLTIQRTQQEDSAVYLCASSSGGPSTDTQYFGPGTRLTVL.

The CDR3 nucleotides read TGTGCCAGCAGTACCTATTGGGGACCCAATGAGCAGTTCTTC. Translating gives CASSTYWGPNEQFF. The V and J genes are TRBV28 and TRBJ2-1; D is possibly TRBD1 or TRBD2 (5 bases each). Germline CDR1 reads MDHEN; CDR2 reads SYDVKM. CDR3 length: 14 residues. V lost 5 bases and J lost 6, with 14 bases in between.